The subject of this entry is one T cell receptor beta chain. These data come from a study of blood T cell repertoires in COVID-19. Study-level background: The United States, Italy and Spain supplied acute and convalescent COVID-19 samples. PBMCs, B-cell-depleted T cells, or T cells provided the cDNA or gDNA that made up the material.

Source study methods: For nucleated cells, counts were estimated from reference gene primer amplification. TCRdb's table, derived via immunoSEQ multiplex PCR, lists solely in-frame clones and lacks some. V, J and clone size are those of that table, while D and trimming were read from the DNA. The sample records about 150,000 clones, roughly 80% being singletons. Germline CDR1 is SEHNR and CDR2 is FQNEAQ (reference sequence). The CDR3 has 14 residues. Trimming removed 2 bases at V and 6 bases at J, with 13 bases between. The clonotype originates from a man between 60 and 75 years old with acute or convalescent COVID-19. This chain connects TRBV7-9 to TRBJ1-2; D is unresolved. The source material was peripheral blood. In nucleotides, the CDR3 is TGTGCCAGCAGCTTACAAGCCAATTCACATGGCTACACCTTC. This encodes CASSLQANSHGYTF.